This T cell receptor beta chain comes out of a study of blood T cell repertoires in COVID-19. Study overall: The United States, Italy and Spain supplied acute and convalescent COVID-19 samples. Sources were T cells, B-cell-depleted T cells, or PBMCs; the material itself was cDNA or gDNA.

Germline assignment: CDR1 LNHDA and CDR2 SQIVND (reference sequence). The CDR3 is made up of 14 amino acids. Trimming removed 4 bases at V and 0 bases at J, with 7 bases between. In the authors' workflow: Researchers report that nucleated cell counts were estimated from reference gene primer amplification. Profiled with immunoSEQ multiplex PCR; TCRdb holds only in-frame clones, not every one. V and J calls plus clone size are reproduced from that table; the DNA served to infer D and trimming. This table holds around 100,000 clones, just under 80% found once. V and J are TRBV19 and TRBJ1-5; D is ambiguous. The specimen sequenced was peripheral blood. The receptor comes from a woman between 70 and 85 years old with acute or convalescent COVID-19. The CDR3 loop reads CASSTDISNQPQHF. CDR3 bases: TGTGCCAGTAGTACAGACATTAGCAATCAGCCCCAGCATTTT.